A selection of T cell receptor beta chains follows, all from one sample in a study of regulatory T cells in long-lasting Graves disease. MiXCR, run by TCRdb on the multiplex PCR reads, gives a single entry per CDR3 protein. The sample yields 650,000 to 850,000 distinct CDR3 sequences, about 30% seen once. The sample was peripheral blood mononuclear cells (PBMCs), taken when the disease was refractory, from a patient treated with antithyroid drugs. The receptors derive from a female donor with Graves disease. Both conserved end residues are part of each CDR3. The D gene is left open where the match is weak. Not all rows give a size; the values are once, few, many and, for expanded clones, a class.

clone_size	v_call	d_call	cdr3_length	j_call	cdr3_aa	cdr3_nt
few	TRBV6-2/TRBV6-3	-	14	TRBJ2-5	CASRAPYAPETQYF	TGTGCCAGCAGGGCTCCCTACGCTCCAGAGACCCAGTACTTC
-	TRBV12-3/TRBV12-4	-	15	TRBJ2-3	CASSFLAQSTDTQYF	TGTGCCAGCAGTTTCCTAGCGCAGAGCACAGATACGCAGTATTTT
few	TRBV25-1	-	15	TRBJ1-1	CASSAQGRLATEAFF	TGTGCCAGCAGTGCCCAAGGGCGTTTGGCCACTGAAGCTTTCTTT
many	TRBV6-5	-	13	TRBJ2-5	CASSYRGGETQYF	TGTGCCAGCAGTTACAGGGGAGGAGAGACCCAGTACTTC
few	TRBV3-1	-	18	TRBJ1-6	CASSQALPGRSSVPPLHF	TGTGCCAGCAGCCAAGCACTGCCGGGACGGTCGTCGGTTCCACCCCTCCACTTT
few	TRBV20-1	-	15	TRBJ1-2	CSAPGSGRANYGYTF	TGCAGTGCCCCCGGGTCCGGGAGGGCTAACTATGGCTACACCTTC
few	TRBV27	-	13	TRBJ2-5	CASTSRSTETQYF	TGTGCCAGCACCTCGCGGAGTACAGAGACCCAGTACTTC
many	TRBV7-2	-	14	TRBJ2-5	CASSLTAYQETQYF	TGTGCCAGCAGCTTAACGGCGTACCAAGAGACCCAGTACTTC
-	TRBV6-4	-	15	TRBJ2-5	CASSYEGQGKESQYF	TGTGCCAGCAGTTATGAGGGACAAGGAAAAGAGTCCCAGTACTTC
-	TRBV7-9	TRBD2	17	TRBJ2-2	CASPIVLAGLNTGELFF	TGTGCCAGCCCCATCGTACTAGCGGGACTGAACACCGGGGAGCTGTTTTTT
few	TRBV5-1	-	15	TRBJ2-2	CASSRDGQNTGELFF	TGCGCCAGCAGCAGGGACGGCCAGAACACCGGGGAGCTGTTTTTT
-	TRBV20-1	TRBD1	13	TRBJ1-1	CSASRRTGAEAFF	TGCAGTGCTAGCCGACGGACAGGTGCTGAAGCTTTCTTT
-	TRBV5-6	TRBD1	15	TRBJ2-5	CASSGQDFPQETQYF	TGTGCCAGCAGCGGACAGGACTTCCCCCAAGAGACCCAGTACTTC
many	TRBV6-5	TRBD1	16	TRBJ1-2	CASSYQGQGVLIGYTF	TGTGCCAGCAGTTACCAGGGACAGGGGGTTCTTATCGGCTACACCTTC
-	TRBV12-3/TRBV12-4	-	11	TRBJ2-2	CASRDAGELFF	TGTGCCAGCAGGGACGCCGGGGAGCTGTTTTTT
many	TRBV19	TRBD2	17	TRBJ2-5	CASSIDISGTSQETQYF	TGTGCCAGTAGTATAGATATTAGCGGGACGTCCCAAGAGACCCAGTACTTC
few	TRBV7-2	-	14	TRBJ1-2	CASSQTRQSYGYTF	TGTGCCAGCAGCCAAACCCGACAGTCTTATGGCTACACCTTC
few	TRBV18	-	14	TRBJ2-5	CASSPPGRQETQYF	TGTGCCAGCTCACCACCGGGACGGCAAGAGACCCAGTACTTC
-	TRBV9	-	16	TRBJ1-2	CASSPKRTENRGGYTF	TGTGCCAGCAGCCCCAAACGGACGGAGAATAGGGGAGGCTACACCTTC
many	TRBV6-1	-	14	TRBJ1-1	CASSDGHRNTEAFF	TGTGCCAGCAGTGACGGACACAGGAACACTGAAGCTTTCTTT
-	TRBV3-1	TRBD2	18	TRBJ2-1	CASSPALPSGSSYNEQFF	TGTGCCAGCAGCCCAGCTCTCCCTAGCGGGAGCTCCTACAATGAGCAGTTCTTC
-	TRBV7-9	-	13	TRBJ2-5	CASSLQVQETQYF	TGTGCCAGCAGCTTACAGGTCCAAGAGACCCAGTACTTC
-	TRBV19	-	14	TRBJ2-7	CASRNRDNTYEQYF	TGTGCCAGTAGGAACCGGGACAACACCTACGAGCAGTACTTC
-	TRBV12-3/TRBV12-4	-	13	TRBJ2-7	CASILGQGYEQYF	TGTGCCAGCATCCTGGGGCAGGGCTACGAGCAGTACTTC
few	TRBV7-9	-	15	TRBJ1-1	CASSPLGGLNTEAFF	TGTGCCAGCAGCCCCCTCGGGGGGCTGAACACTGAAGCTTTCTTT
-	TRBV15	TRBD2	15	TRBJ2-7	CATSIGSSGRAGQYF	TGTGCCACCAGCATAGGATCTAGCGGGAGGGCCGGGCAGTACTTC
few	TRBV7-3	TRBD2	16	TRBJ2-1	CASSCGFSGRWNEQFF	TGTGCCAGCAGCTGTGGGTTTAGCGGGAGATGGAATGAGCAGTTCTTC
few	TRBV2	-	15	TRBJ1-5	CASSEARSEAQPQHF	TGTGCCAGCAGTGAAGCGCGTTCGGAAGCCCAGCCCCAGCATTTT
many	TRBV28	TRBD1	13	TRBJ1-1	CASRRDRVTEAFF	TGTGCCAGCAGAAGGGACAGGGTCACTGAAGCTTTCTTT
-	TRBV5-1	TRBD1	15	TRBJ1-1	CASSRGQGVNTEAFF	TGCGCCAGCAGCCGGGGACAGGGAGTGAACACTGAAGCTTTCTTT
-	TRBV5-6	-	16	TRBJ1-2	CASSLWAPRKEYGYTF	TGTGCCAGCAGCTTGTGGGCCCCACGCAAGGAGTATGGCTACACCTTC
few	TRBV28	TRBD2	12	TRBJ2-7	CASGLAGSEQYF	TGTGCCAGCGGACTAGCGGGGAGTGAGCAGTACTTC
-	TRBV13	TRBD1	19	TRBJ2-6	CASSITGQGASSGANVLTF	TGTGCCAGCAGCATTACAGGACAGGGGGCGAGCTCTGGGGCCAACGTCCTGACTTTC
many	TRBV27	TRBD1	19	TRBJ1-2	CASSQTGTGTARPNYGYTF	TGTGCCAGCAGTCAAACCGGGACAGGGACCGCCCGGCCGAACTATGGCTACACCTTC
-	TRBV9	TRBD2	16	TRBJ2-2	CASSVTGLAVIGELFF	TGTGCCAGCAGCGTAACAGGACTAGCAGTGATCGGGGAGCTGTTTTTT
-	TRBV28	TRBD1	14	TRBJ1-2	CASSLGTGGRGYTF	TGTGCCAGCAGTTTAGGGACAGGGGGCCGGGGCTACACCTTC
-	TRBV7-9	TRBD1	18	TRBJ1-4	CASRDRDRGPSTNEKLFF	TGTGCCAGCAGGGACCGGGACAGGGGACCGTCAACTAATGAAAAACTGTTTTTT
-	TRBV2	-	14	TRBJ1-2	CASSEQGENYGYTF	TGTGCCAGCAGTGAACAGGGCGAAAACTATGGCTACACCTTC
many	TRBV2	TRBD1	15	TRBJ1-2	CASSVETGVNYGYTF	TGTGCCAGCAGTGTAGAGACAGGGGTTAACTATGGCTACACCTTC
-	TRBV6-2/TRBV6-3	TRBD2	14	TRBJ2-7	CASSEPGLPYEQYF	TGTGCCAGCAGTGAACCGGGACTACCATACGAGCAGTACTTC
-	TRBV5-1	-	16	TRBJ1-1	CASSLGFWAMNTEAFF	TGCGCCAGCAGCTTGGGGTTCTGGGCGATGAACACTGAAGCTTTCTTT
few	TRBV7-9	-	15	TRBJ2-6	CASSLEGSGANVLTF	TGTGCCAGCAGCCTCGAGGGGTCCGGGGCCAACGTCCTGACTTTC
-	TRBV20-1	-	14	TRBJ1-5	CSARRVRINQPQHF	TGCAGTGCTAGACGGGTTCGAATCAATCAGCCCCAGCATTTT
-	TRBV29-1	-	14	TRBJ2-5	CSVEDGAGGETQYF	TGCAGCGTTGAAGATGGGGCAGGCGGCGAGACCCAGTACTTC
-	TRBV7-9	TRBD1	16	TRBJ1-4	CASSQSLTGPYEKLFF	TGTGCCAGCAGCCAATCCCTGACAGGGCCTTATGAAAAACTGTTTTTT
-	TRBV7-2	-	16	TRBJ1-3	CASSLSAQPRGNTIYF	TGTGCCAGCAGCTTATCCGCACAACCCCGGGGAAACACCATATATTTT
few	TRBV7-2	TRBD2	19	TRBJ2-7	CASSLVSVGLAGEAREQYF	TGTGCCAGCAGCTTAGTATCGGTGGGACTAGCGGGAGAAGCGAGGGAGCAGTACTTC
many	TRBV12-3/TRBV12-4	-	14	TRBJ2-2	CASTLPGYTGELFF	TGTGCCAGCACCCTCCCGGGGTACACCGGGGAGCTGTTTTTT
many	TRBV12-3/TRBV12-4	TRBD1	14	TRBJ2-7	CASSPGQGVYEQYF	TGTGCCAGCAGTCCGGGACAGGGAGTCTACGAGCAGTACTTC
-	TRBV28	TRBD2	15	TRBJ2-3	CASPRTSSGTDTQYF	TGTGCCAGCCCACGGACTAGCTCAGGCACAGATACGCAGTATTTT
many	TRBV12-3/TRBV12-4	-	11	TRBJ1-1	CASRTTVEAFF	TGTGCCAGCAGAACCACGGTAGAAGCTTTCTTT
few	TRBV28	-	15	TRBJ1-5	CASSLPARLDQPQHF	TGTGCCAGCAGTTTACCGGCGAGGTTGGATCAGCCCCAGCATTTT
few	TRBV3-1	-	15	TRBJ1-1	CASSQDSGMNTEAFF	TGTGCCAGCAGCCAAGATTCAGGGATGAACACTGAAGCTTTCTTT
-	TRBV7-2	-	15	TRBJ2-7	CASSSGPSASYEQYF	TGTGCCAGCAGCTCCGGGCCTAGCGCGTCCTACGAGCAGTACTTC
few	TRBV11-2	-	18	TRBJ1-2	CASTTLRDTLRGAGGYTF	TGTGCCAGCACCACATTGCGGGACACCCTCAGAGGGGCTGGTGGCTACACCTTC
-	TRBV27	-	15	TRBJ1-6	CASSLSRGGNSPLHF	TGTGCCAGCAGTTTAAGCCGGGGAGGGAATTCACCCCTCCACTTT
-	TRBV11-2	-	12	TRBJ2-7	CASSSYRDPPYF	TGTGCCAGCAGCTCATACCGGGACCCGCCGTACTTC
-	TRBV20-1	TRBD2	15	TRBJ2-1	CSAKASGSPYNEQFF	TGCAGTGCGAAGGCTAGCGGGAGCCCCTACAATGAGCAGTTCTTC
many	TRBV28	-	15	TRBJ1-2	CASSSTGEINYGYTF	TGTGCCAGCAGTTCCACAGGTGAAATTAACTATGGCTACACCTTC
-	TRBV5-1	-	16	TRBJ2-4	CASSPGDYLAKNIQYF	TGCGCCAGCAGCCCCGGGGATTACCTAGCCAAAAACATTCAGTACTTC